These T cell receptor beta chains were read from a single sample in a study of blood T cell repertoires in COVID-19. The method was immunoSEQ multiplex PCR; TCRdb's version includes in-frame clones alone and lacks a portion of them. The repertoire holds tens of thousands of clones, with roughly 80% as singletons. Sequencing was carried out using peripheral blood. All receptors derive from a man in his sixties with acute or convalescent COVID-19. Each CDR3 is given with its conserved first and last residue. The D gene is left open where the match is weak. Rows give clone size only sometimes, using once, few, many, or a class for an expanded clone.

d_call: NA
j_call: TRBJ2-7
clone_size: NA
v_call: TRBV5-1
cdr3_nt: TGCGCCAGCAGCTTGGTAGGCGGTTCCTACGAGCAGTACTTC
cdr3_aa: CASSLVGGSYEQYF

d_call: NA
j_call: TRBJ1-1
clone_size: NA
v_call: TRBV12-3/TRBV12-4
cdr3_nt: TGTGCCAGCAGTCAGCAGCGTTACACTGAAGCTTTCTTT
cdr3_aa: CASSQQRYTEAFF

d_call: NA
j_call: TRBJ1-5
clone_size: NA
v_call: TRBV7-2
cdr3_nt: TGTGCCAGCAGCTCGCAGACAGGTGGTAATCAGCCCCAGCATTTT
cdr3_aa: CASSSQTGGNQPQHF

d_call: NA
j_call: TRBJ2-7
clone_size: NA
v_call: TRBV30
cdr3_nt: TGTGCCTGGAAATGTAGGGGCTGCAACGAGCAGTACTTC
cdr3_aa: CAWKCRGCNEQYF

d_call: TRBD1
j_call: TRBJ1-2
clone_size: NA
v_call: TRBV5-1
cdr3_nt: TGCGCCAGCAGCCCTACCTGGGACAGGGGCTATGGCTACACCTTC
cdr3_aa: CASSPTWDRGYGYTF

d_call: TRBD1
j_call: TRBJ1-6
clone_size: once
v_call: TRBV6-6
cdr3_nt: TGTGCCAGCAGTGCCCGGACAGGGTTCAATAATTCACCCCTCCACTTT
cdr3_aa: CASSARTGFNNSPLHF

d_call: NA
j_call: TRBJ2-7
clone_size: NA
v_call: TRBV18
cdr3_nt: TGTGCCAGCTCACCAACAGCCTTCTCCTACGAGCAGTACTTC
cdr3_aa: CASSPTAFSYEQYF

d_call: TRBD1
j_call: TRBJ1-1
clone_size: NA
v_call: TRBV11-3
cdr3_nt: TGTGCCAGCAGCTTCTCTGGTACAGGGGCAAATGAAGCTTTCTTT
cdr3_aa: CASSFSGTGANEAFF

d_call: NA
j_call: TRBJ1-1
clone_size: NA
v_call: TRBV6-5
cdr3_nt: TGTGCCAGCGGGCGTGACGGAGAAGCTTTCTTT
cdr3_aa: CASGRDGEAFF

d_call: TRBD1
j_call: TRBJ2-1
clone_size: NA
v_call: TRBV5-5
cdr3_nt: TGTGCCAGCACCCCGTCGGGGACAGGGCGATACAATGAGCAGTTCTTC
cdr3_aa: CASTPSGTGRYNEQFF

d_call: NA
j_call: TRBJ1-3
clone_size: NA
v_call: TRBV27
cdr3_nt: TGTGCCAGCAGTTTAGCGGGAAACACTGGAAACACCATATATTTT
cdr3_aa: CASSLAGNTGNTIYF

d_call: TRBD1
j_call: TRBJ1-1
clone_size: NA
v_call: TRBV7-9
cdr3_nt: TGTGCCAGCAGGGGGACAGAGAACACTGAAGCTTTCTTT
cdr3_aa: CASRGTENTEAFF

d_call: TRBD1
j_call: TRBJ1-6
clone_size: NA
v_call: TRBV6-5
cdr3_nt: TGTGCCAGCAGAATACAGGGGGGAACGTCACCCCTCCACTTT
cdr3_aa: CASRIQGGTSPLHF

d_call: NA
j_call: TRBJ2-1
clone_size: NA
v_call: TRBV24-1
cdr3_nt: TGTGCCACCAGTGACCCTCTAGCGAGGAATGAGCAGTTCTTC
cdr3_aa: CATSDPLARNEQFF

d_call: NA
j_call: TRBJ2-7
clone_size: NA
v_call: TRBV18
cdr3_nt: TGTGCCAGCTCACCAGGAGGGACAGTCGAGCAGTACTTC
cdr3_aa: CASSPGGTVEQYF

d_call: NA
j_call: TRBJ2-3
clone_size: NA
v_call: TRBV7-3
cdr3_nt: TGTGCCAGCAGCTTTGGCCCAGATACGCAGTATTTT
cdr3_aa: CASSFGPDTQYF

d_call: NA
j_call: TRBJ1-4
clone_size: NA
v_call: TRBV2
cdr3_nt: TGTGCCACGAGAACGATGATTGAAAAACTGTTTTTT
cdr3_aa: CATRTMIEKLFF

d_call: TRBD2
j_call: TRBJ2-7
clone_size: NA
v_call: TRBV2
cdr3_nt: TGTGCCAGCACAATGAGCGGGGGGTTCTCCTACGAGCAGTACTTC
cdr3_aa: CASTMSGGFSYEQYF

d_call: TRBD1
j_call: TRBJ2-6
clone_size: NA
v_call: TRBV19
cdr3_nt: TGTGCCAGTAGTGCAATGGACAGGGACTCTGGGGCCAACGTCCTGACTTTC
cdr3_aa: CASSAMDRDSGANVLTF

d_call: NA
j_call: TRBJ2-7
clone_size: NA
v_call: TRBV30
cdr3_nt: TGTGCCTGGAGTGGACAGTGGGACGAGCAGTACTTC
cdr3_aa: CAWSGQWDEQYF

d_call: NA
j_call: TRBJ2-3
clone_size: NA
v_call: TRBV9
cdr3_nt: TGTGCCAGCAGCGACCACAGGTTAGCGCAGTATTTT
cdr3_aa: CASSDHRLAQYF

d_call: NA
j_call: TRBJ2-5
clone_size: NA
v_call: TRBV9
cdr3_nt: TGTGCCAGCAGCGTAGTTGGCGGGGTTCAAGAGACCCAGTACTTC
cdr3_aa: CASSVVGGVQETQYF

d_call: TRBD2
j_call: TRBJ2-1
clone_size: NA
v_call: TRBV7-9
cdr3_nt: TGTGCCAGCAGCCCCCGCTGGACTAGCGGGAGTAGCTCCTACAATGAGCAGTTCTTC
cdr3_aa: CASSPRWTSGSSSYNEQFF

d_call: TRBD2
j_call: TRBJ2-2
clone_size: NA
v_call: TRBV7-2
cdr3_nt: TGTGCCAGCAGCTTCGTTTTGGGAGCGGGGTTCGGGGAGCTGTTTTTT
cdr3_aa: CASSFVLGAGFGELFF

d_call: NA
j_call: TRBJ2-5
clone_size: NA
v_call: TRBV5-1
cdr3_nt: TGCGCCAGCAGCTTGGGACTCGGAGAGACCCAGTACTTC
cdr3_aa: CASSLGLGETQYF

d_call: TRBD1
j_call: TRBJ1-1
clone_size: NA
v_call: TRBV30
cdr3_nt: TGTGCCTGGCATTCGGGACAGAGAAACACTGAAGCTTTCTTT
cdr3_aa: CAWHSGQRNTEAFF

d_call: TRBD2
j_call: TRBJ2-7
clone_size: NA
v_call: TRBV3-1/TRBV3-2
cdr3_nt: TGTGCCAGCAGCCAAGGGGGGGGGAGCTCCTACGAGCAGTACTTC
cdr3_aa: CASSQGGGSSYEQYF

d_call: TRBD1
j_call: TRBJ2-7
clone_size: once
v_call: TRBV4-1
cdr3_nt: TGCGCCAGCAGCCAAGATGGGACAGGGAGAGGCGAGCAGTACTTC
cdr3_aa: CASSQDGTGRGEQYF

d_call: TRBD1
j_call: TRBJ1-1
clone_size: NA
v_call: TRBV2
cdr3_nt: TGTGCCAGCAGTGCACGGACAGGACTTGAAGCTTTCTTT
cdr3_aa: CASSARTGLEAFF

d_call: NA
j_call: TRBJ2-1
clone_size: few
v_call: TRBV7-3
cdr3_nt: TGTGCCAGCAGCTTAACGCTTGGGGGGGAGCAGTTCTTC
cdr3_aa: CASSLTLGGEQFF

d_call: NA
j_call: TRBJ1-1
clone_size: NA
v_call: TRBV5-4
cdr3_nt: TGTGCCAGCAGCCCGGTGTTCGGGGGGAACACTGAAGCTTTCTTT
cdr3_aa: CASSPVFGGNTEAFF

d_call: NA
j_call: TRBJ1-1
clone_size: NA
v_call: TRBV5-4
cdr3_nt: TGTGCCAGCAGCGCGACCGTTCCGGGTGGTGAAGCTTTCTTT
cdr3_aa: CASSATVPGGEAFF

d_call: TRBD2
j_call: TRBJ2-7
clone_size: NA
v_call: TRBV13
cdr3_nt: TGTGCCAGCAGCTTCCTAGCGGGGGGGCACGGCGAGCAGTACTTC
cdr3_aa: CASSFLAGGHGEQYF

d_call: TRBD2
j_call: TRBJ2-1
clone_size: NA
v_call: TRBV12-5
cdr3_nt: TGTGCTAGTGGGTCCCCCCGACTAGCGGGCTCCTACAATGAGCAGTTCTTC
cdr3_aa: CASGSPRLAGSYNEQFF

d_call: TRBD1
j_call: TRBJ1-1
clone_size: NA
v_call: TRBV6-1
cdr3_nt: TGTGCCAGCAGTGAGGACAGGGCTGGGTTTGCAGCTTTCTTT
cdr3_aa: CASSEDRAGFAAFF

d_call: NA
j_call: TRBJ1-5
clone_size: NA
v_call: TRBV6-5
cdr3_nt: TGTGCCAGCACAGCGGGGGGAGGCCAGCCCCAGCATTTT
cdr3_aa: CASTAGGGQPQHF

d_call: NA
j_call: TRBJ2-1
clone_size: NA
v_call: TRBV18
cdr3_nt: TGTGCCAGCTCCCATAGCGGCCTCGAAGGCTACAATGAGCAGTTCTTC
cdr3_aa: CASSHSGLEGYNEQFF

d_call: NA
j_call: TRBJ1-5
clone_size: NA
v_call: TRBV19
cdr3_nt: TGTGCCAGTAGTCCCAGGGTAGATCAGCCCCAGCATTTT
cdr3_aa: CASSPRVDQPQHF

d_call: NA
j_call: TRBJ1-2
clone_size: NA
v_call: TRBV25-1
cdr3_nt: TGTGCCAGTTCCCTCTCGGGGGTGGGAGGCTACACCTTC
cdr3_aa: CASSLSGVGGYTF

d_call: NA
j_call: TRBJ1-1
clone_size: NA
v_call: TRBV5-4
cdr3_nt: TGTGCCACCTCTCCGAACACTGAAGCTTTCTTT
cdr3_aa: CATSPNTEAFF

d_call: TRBD1
j_call: TRBJ2-7
clone_size: NA
v_call: TRBV5-6
cdr3_nt: TGTGCCAGCAACAAAGACAGGGAAGCCTACGAGCAGTACTTC
cdr3_aa: CASNKDREAYEQYF

d_call: NA
j_call: TRBJ2-1
clone_size: NA
v_call: TRBV7-2
cdr3_nt: TGTGCCAGCAGCTTAGCGGGGGGGCCTTACAATGAGCAGTTCTTC
cdr3_aa: CASSLAGGPYNEQFF

d_call: NA
j_call: TRBJ1-5
clone_size: NA
v_call: TRBV3-1/TRBV3-2
cdr3_nt: TGTGCCAGCAGCCAAGGCGCCGGGGTTCAGCCCCAGCATTTT
cdr3_aa: CASSQGAGVQPQHF

d_call: NA
j_call: TRBJ2-3
clone_size: NA
v_call: TRBV4-3
cdr3_nt: TGCGCCAGCAGCCAAGATGTCGGGGGTACAGATACGCAGTATTTT
cdr3_aa: CASSQDVGGTDTQYF

d_call: TRBD1
j_call: TRBJ2-7
clone_size: NA
v_call: TRBV7-8
cdr3_nt: TGTGCCAGCAGCTTATACGGGACAGGGGGCTACGAGCAGTACTTC
cdr3_aa: CASSLYGTGGYEQYF

d_call: NA
j_call: TRBJ1-2
clone_size: few
v_call: TRBV6-5
cdr3_nt: TGTGCCACCTTCCGGGCAGGGGCGATTAATGGCTACACCTTC
cdr3_aa: CATFRAGAINGYTF

d_call: NA
j_call: TRBJ1-5
clone_size: NA
v_call: TRBV4-1
cdr3_nt: TGCGCCAGCAGCCAAGAATGGAGGAATCAGCCCCAGCATTTT
cdr3_aa: CASSQEWRNQPQHF

d_call: NA
j_call: TRBJ1-1
clone_size: once
v_call: TRBV5-8
cdr3_nt: TGTGCCAGCAGCCCGATGGAGGGCACTGAAGCTTTCTTT
cdr3_aa: CASSPMEGTEAFF

d_call: NA
j_call: TRBJ1-1
clone_size: NA
v_call: TRBV6-5
cdr3_nt: TGTGCCAGCAGTTACTCTCAGAACACTGAAGCTTTCTTT
cdr3_aa: CASSYSQNTEAFF

d_call: NA
j_call: TRBJ1-2
clone_size: NA
v_call: TRBV29-1
cdr3_nt: TGCAGCGTTGGACAGTTCGACTATGGCTACACCTTC
cdr3_aa: CSVGQFDYGYTF

d_call: TRBD1
j_call: TRBJ2-7
clone_size: NA
v_call: TRBV28
cdr3_nt: TGTGCCAGCAGACCTACCGGGACAGGGAGCTACGAGCAGTACTTC
cdr3_aa: CASRPTGTGSYEQYF

d_call: TRBD1
j_call: TRBJ2-1
clone_size: NA
v_call: TRBV29-1
cdr3_nt: TGCAGCGTTTCTGGACAGGGTGGCTCCTACAATGAGCAGTTCTTC
cdr3_aa: CSVSGQGGSYNEQFF